This TCR beta chain was captured in a study of blood T cells in healthy people across ages. Trimming took off 4 bases at V and 8 bases at J, with 8 bases between the two ends. There are 11 residues in the CDR3. From germline, CDR1 is ENHRY and CDR2 SYGVKD. All donors came from Russia, were Caucasian and healthy, and spanned ages about 6 to 90. Primed by a sample-barcoded 5' primer and a J-beta primer mix, a second PCR proceeded for roughly 7 to 11 cycles. Every cDNA molecule carried a tag from a template-switch adaptor bearing 12 random nucleotides. TCRdb re-called the 5' RACE reads with MiXCR, one entry per CDR3 protein. The sample has about 1.6 million distinct CDR3 sequences, roughly 32% seen once.

This receptor was obtained from a woman under 40 in good health. The sample was blood. The rearrangement uses TRBV10-3 and TRBJ1-2; D not resolved. The CDR3 loop is CAISGAWGYTF. Written as DNA, the CDR3 is TGTGCCATCAGTGGAGCCTGGGGCTACACCTTC.